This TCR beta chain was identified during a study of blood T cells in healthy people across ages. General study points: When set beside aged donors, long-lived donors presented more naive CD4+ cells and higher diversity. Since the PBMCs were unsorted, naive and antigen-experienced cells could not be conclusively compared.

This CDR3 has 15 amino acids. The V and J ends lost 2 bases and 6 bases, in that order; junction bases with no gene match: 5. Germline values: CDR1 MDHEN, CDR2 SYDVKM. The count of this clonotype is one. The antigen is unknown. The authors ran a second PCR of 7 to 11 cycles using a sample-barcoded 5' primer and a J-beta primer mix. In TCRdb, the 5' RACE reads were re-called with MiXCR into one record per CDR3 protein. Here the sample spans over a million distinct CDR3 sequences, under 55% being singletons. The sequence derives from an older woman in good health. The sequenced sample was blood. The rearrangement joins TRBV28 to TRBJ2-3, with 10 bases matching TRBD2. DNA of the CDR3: TGTGCCAGCAGTTTACTAGCGGGAGTTTGGGATACGCAGTATTTT. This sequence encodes CASSLLAGVWDTQYF.